The next 29 T cell receptor beta chains were all read from a single sample in a study of regulatory T cells in long-lasting Graves disease. Libraries of TCR beta came from iRepertoire HTBI primers plus Arm-PCR of CDR3 regions. TCRdb reprocessed the multiplex PCR reads via MiXCR and lists one record per CDR3 protein. The table lists approximately 310,000 distinct CDR3 sequences, approximately 20% of them singletons, with around 37% in the top ten. Indicated time point: newly diagnosed GD, antithyroid drugs for less than 3 months. PBMC RNA served as the TCR library source. The sample was peripheral blood mononuclear cells (PBMCs), taken at new diagnosis, from a patient treated with antithyroid drugs. These receptors were collected from a female donor with Graves disease.

At least ten counts were recorded for this clonotype. The chain joins TRBV12-3 or TRBV12-4 to TRBJ2-1; D unclear. The CDR3 is made up of 12 amino acids. The ends were cut back, 6 bases at V and 16 bases at J, with 19 bases in the middle. CDR3 amino acids: CASSHGRASEFF. Written as DNA, the CDR3 is TGTGCCAGCAGCCACGGAAGGGCCTCTGAATTCTTC.

Concerning this clonotype itself: One end of the junction is discordant with germline, which a read error may explain. This rearrangement joins TRBV5-1 to TRBJ2-7; 12 bases are shared with TRBD2. The CDR3 has 16 amino acids. Germline values: CDR1 SGHRS, CDR2 YFSETQ. The CDR3 sequence: CASTPPRRTSGTEQYF. The CDR3 coding sequence is TGTGCCAGCACCCCCCCCCGCCGGACTAGCGGGACTGAGCAGTACTTC.

This clonotype was seen at least ten times. Sequence at one end of the junction differs from germline and may be a read error. The chain employs TRBV12-3 or TRBV12-4 and TRBJ2-1; the D is unclear. This CDR3 comprises 13 residues. CDR3 amino acids: CASSLVPYNEQFF. CDR3 DNA sequence: TGCGCCAGCAGCTTGGTGCCTTACAATGAGCAGTTCTTC.

The chain combines TRBV2 with TRBJ1-1; no firm D call. CDR3 length: 13 residues. Germline-derived CDR1 and CDR2 are SNHLY and FYNNEI. V was clipped by 8 bases and J by 7 bases, with 17 bases between them. Here the CDR3 DNA reads TGTGCCAGCCAGGACGGGTCCTGGGGTGAAGCTTTCTTT. This sequence encodes CASQDGSWGEAFF.

This clonotype was seen many times. The rearrangement links TRBV12-3 or TRBV12-4 to TRBJ1-1; 7 positions agree with TRBD1. Unmatched junction bases numbered 5, after V lost 3 bases and J lost 4 bases. There are 14 residues in the CDR3. In DNA, the CDR3 is TGTGCCAGCAGTTTGACAGGGCGGAGCACTGAAGCTTTCTTT. Translation gives CASSLTGRSTEAFF.

This clonotype appeared many times. The rearrangement uses TRBV12-3 or TRBV12-4 and TRBJ2-7; no firm D call. This CDR3 is 14 amino acids long. V was clipped by 6 bases and J by 1 base, with 13 bases between them. CDR3 coding DNA: TGTGCCAGCAGCCACTCTCAGGATTCCTACGAGCAGTACTTC. It is translated as CASSHSQDSYEQYF.

On this clonotype itself: A read error likely explains this, since a far larger clone differs by one base. The chain couples TRBV7-2 to TRBJ2-7, with TRBD2 matching 8 bases. V was clipped by 4 bases and J by 7 bases; unmatched bases: 15. The germline V gene has CDR1 SGHTA and CDR2 FQGNSA. The CDR3 has 16 amino acids. CDR3: CASSYYGGRTYNEQYF. In nucleotides, the CDR3 is TGTGCCAGCAGCTATTACGGCGGGAGGACCTACAATGAGCAGTACTTC.

This clonotype was counted many times. V and J are TRBV2 and TRBJ1-1; D unresolved. The CDR3 covers 11 residues. Germline CDR1 SNHLY, CDR2 FYNNEI. Trimming stripped 4 bases from V and 4 bases from J, with 4 bases between. The CDR3: CASSGVTEAFF. DNA for the CDR3: TGTGCCAGCAGTGGGGTCACTGAAGCTTTCTTT.

This clonotype appeared many times. This sequence joins TRBV11-2 and TRBJ2-1; 7 nucleotides line up with TRBD2. V lost 1 base and J lost 13; bases outside the gene matches: 7. CDR1 SGHAT and CDR2 FQNNGV come from the germline V gene. The CDR3 extends over 13 amino acids. CDR3 residues: CASSLAPGRKQFF. The CDR3 region has the DNA TGTGCCAGCAGCTTAGCGCCCGGGAGGAAACAGTTCTTC.

The sample holds a few counts of this clonotype. The chain uses TRBV5-6 and TRBJ1-1, with D tentatively TRBD1 (6 bases). The length of the CDR3 is 14 residues. The V gene's germline CDR1 is SGHDT and CDR2 YYEEEE. Between the trimmed V and J ends, which lost 7 bases and 0 bases, there was a span of 13 bases. The CDR3 sequence: CASAGGPMNTEAFF. In nucleotides, the CDR3 is TGTGCCAGCGCGGGGGGGCCCATGAACACTGAAGCTTTCTTT.

This clonotype was seen at least ten times. This chain connects TRBV6-1 to TRBJ2-1, with TRBD1 matching over 9 bases. From germline, CDR1 is MNHNS and CDR2 SASEGT. With 5 bases clipped from V and 5 bases from J, the junction kept 4 bases outside the gene matches. CDR3 length: 14 residues. The CDR3 sequence: CASSRDRADNEQFF. The CDR3 DNA reads TGTGCCAGCAGTCGGGACAGGGCTGACAATGAGCAGTTCTTC.

Regarding this clonotype: Since a much larger clone is just one base distant, this may be a read error. The V call is TRBV5-1, the J call TRBJ2-4, with 9 bases aligning to TRBD2. Germline CDR1 and CDR2: SGHRS and YFSETQ. The CDR3 has 15 amino acids. CDR3 region: CTSSPKLAGGPPQYF. In DNA, the CDR3 is TGCACCAGCAGCCCGAAACTCGCGGGAGGGCCCCCTCAGTACTTC. The whole variable domain, filled in from reference TRBV5-1 and TRBJ2-4, reads KAGVTQTPRYLIKTRGQQVTLSCSPISGHRSVSWYQQTPGQGLQFLFEYFSETQRNKGNFPGRFSGRQFSNSRSEMNVSTLELGDSALYLCTSSPKLAGGPPQYFGAGTRLSVL.

This clonotype occurred many times. The chain uses TRBV6-1 and TRBJ1-2, with D tentatively TRBD1 (5 bases). Germline V gene data show CDR1 as MNHNS and CDR2 as SASEGT. There are 15 residues in the CDR3. V was shortened by 8 bases and J by 5 bases, with 21 bases between the two germline ends. The CDR3 loop reads CASRRVKTAAYGYTF. For the CDR3, the DNA is TGTGCCAGCCGACGGGTCAAGACAGCCGCATATGGCTACACCTTC.

This clonotype was recorded many times. V usage is TRBV12-3 or TRBV12-4 and J usage is TRBJ2-7; D ambiguous. The CDR3 has 11 residues. V was cut by 2 bases and J by 7 bases, with 6 bases left in between. The CDR3 protein is CASSLLEEQYF. CDR3 coding DNA: TGTGCCAGCAGTTTATTGGAGGAGCAGTACTTC.

This clonotype was seen a few times. This chain uses TRBV27 with TRBJ2-7; D is unresolved. From germline, CDR1 is MNHEY and CDR2 SMNVEV (reference sequence). V was clipped by 3 bases and J by 0 bases, with 12 bases between them. The CDR3 totals 15 residues. The CDR3 is CASSFRSGSSYEQYF. The CDR3 coding sequence is TGTGCCAGCAGTTTCCGAAGTGGCTCCTCCTACGAGCAGTACTTC.

This chain links TRBV7-9 with TRBJ2-5, with 9 bases identical to TRBD2. This CDR3 is 17 amino acids long. The junction had 13 bases not matched to a gene; V was cut back by 1 base and J by 7 bases. The germline V gene encodes CDR1 SEHNR and CDR2 FQNEAQ (reference sequence). The chain's CDR3 is CASSLGSSGVREGTQYF. CDR3 nucleotides: TGTGCCAGCAGCTTAGGCTCTAGCGGGGTTCGGGAGGGGACCCAGTACTTC.

This clonotype was observed at least ten times. The V and J genes are TRBV6-2 or TRBV6-3 and TRBJ2-1; D gene ambiguous. Trimming took off 2 bases at V and 2 bases at J, with 4 bases between the two ends. The germline gives CDR1 MNHEY, CDR2 SVGEGT. The CDR3 contains 13 residues. The CDR3 nucleotides read TGTGCCAGCAGTTACGGCGCCTACAATGAGCAGTTCTTC. Its translation: CASSYGAYNEQFF.

This clonotype was observed a handful of times. This chain connects TRBV19 to TRBJ2-7, with D perhaps matching TRBD1 or TRBD2 (5 bases each). Trimming shortened V by 1 base and J by 6 bases, and 10 bases separated the two germline ends. CDR1 is LNHDA, CDR2 SQIVND, per germline (reference sequence). The CDR3 loop spans 13 amino acids. The CDR3 is CASSIGDPTEQYF. In nucleotides, the CDR3 is TGTGCCAGTAGTATAGGGGACCCCACCGAGCAGTACTTC.

Regarding this clonotype: Since a much larger clone is just one base distant, this may be a read error. The chain carries TRBV20-1 and TRBJ2-7, with 7 bases lining up with TRBD1. Trimming removed 4 bases from V and 2 bases from J; junction bases left unmatched: 5. The CDR3 contains 13 residues. Germline CDR1 is DFQATT and CDR2 is SNEGSKA (reference sequence). The CDR3 loop is CSATGQATYEQYF. The CDR3 DNA is TGCAGTGCTACAGGACAGGCTACCTACGAGCAGTACTTC.

The table lists this clonotype with a few counts. The chain employs TRBV10-1 and TRBJ2-3; D is ambiguous. Trimming pared 0 bases from V and 2 bases from J, leaving 3 bases between. The CDR3 spans 13 residues. Germline lookup yields CDR1 WNHNN and CDR2 SYGVQD (reference sequence). CDR3 coding DNA: TGCGCCAGCAGTGAGTCCCTCACAGATACGCAGTATTTT. Amino acids: CASSESLTDTQYF.

This clonotype was picked up many times. This chain connects TRBV28 to TRBJ1-3; D gene uncertain. This CDR3 is built from 17 residues. CDR1 MDHEN and CDR2 SYDVKM come from the germline V gene. V lost 5 bases and J lost 0, with 17 bases in between. This CDR3 is CASSPHLGSPSGNTIYF. CDR3 nucleotide sequence: TGTGCCAGCAGTCCCCATCTTGGGAGCCCCTCTGGAAACACCATATATTTT.

This clonotype was recorded at least ten times. The rearrangement links TRBV29-1 to TRBJ2-1; 9 positions agree with TRBD2. The CDR3 length is 16 residues. The V gene end was trimmed by 0 bases and the J gene end by 4 bases; junction bases not matched to a gene: 7. The germline gives CDR1 SQVTM, CDR2 ANQGSEA. The CDR3 nucleotides are TGCAGCGTTGAAGATCTTCGCGGGAGGGGTTACAATGAGCAGTTCTTC. This translates into CSVEDLRGRGYNEQFF.

This clonotype occurred once. With only one base between it and a far larger clone, this is likely a read error. CDR3 sequence (DNA): TGTACCAGCAGCTTTATGGGTGATGAGCAGTTCTTC. Encoded protein: CTSSFMGDEQFF. The V gene is TRBV11-3, the J gene TRBJ2-1, with unresolved D. This CDR3 is 12 amino acids long. The germline V gene has CDR1 SGHNT and CDR2 YENEEA.

This clonotype showed up just once. Its ends do not fully match the called genes, so a read error is possible. The rearrangement links TRBV12-3 or TRBV12-4 to TRBJ2-7; maybe TRBD2 (5 bases). The CDR3 covers 13 residues. CDR3 bases: TGTGCCAGCAGGGGAGCCACATCACGAGAGCAGTGCTTC. Its translation is CASRGATSREQCF.

This rearrangement joins TRBV30 to TRBJ2-7; D is perhaps TRBD1 (8 bases). V was trimmed by 2 bases and J by 7 bases, leaving 18 bases between them. The CDR3 has 14 amino acids. The germline V gene encodes CDR1 GTSNPN and CDR2 SVGIG (reference sequence). CDR3 bases: TGTGCCTGGAGTCGGGCGGCACAGGGGGGGGAGCAGTACTTC. Translated, it gives CAWSRAAQGGEQYF.

With respect to this clonotype: A junction end diverges from the germline sequence, so it may reflect a read error. The chain links TRBV24-1 to TRBJ2-1, with 11 nucleotides matching TRBD2. The CDR3 loop spans 14 amino acids. Germline V gene lookup returns CDR1 KGHDR and CDR2 SFDVKD. The chain's CDR3 is CATSIAGGPNEQLF. The CDR3 DNA follows: TGTGCCACCAGTATAGCGGGAGGGCCAAATGAGCAGCTCTTC.

A remark on this clonotype: It is unclear where the CDR3 begins or ends on the DNA, so no DNA is shown, and the CDR3 is as TCRdb lists it. The V and J genes are TRBV7-2 and TRBJ2-2; the table's TRBD1 call for D was not verified on the DNA. Including both end residues, the CDR3 is 22 amino acids long. Germline CDR1 is SGHTA and CDR2 is FQGNSA. CDR3 sequence: CASRPSGGSYEQYFGPGGELFF.

The chain uses TRBV2 and TRBJ1-5; 8 nucleotides match TRBD1. There are 18 residues in the CDR3. The V segment lost 5 bases and the J segment 2 bases; nucleotides outside the gene matches: 14. Germline CDR1 and CDR2: SNHLY and FYNNEI. The CDR3 sequence: CASSHRGDRGLGNQPQHF. CDR3 nucleotide sequence: TGTGCCAGCAGTCACAGAGGTGACAGGGGCTTGGGCAATCAGCCCCAGCATTTT.

Of note for this clonotype: A much larger clone sits a single nucleotide away, making a read error possible. In this CDR3 the conserved last residue, phenylalanine or tryptophan, is missing, so a read error is likely. The chain is built from TRBV24-1 and TRBJ2-3; 8 bases agree with TRBD1. In germline, CDR1 is KGHDR, CDR2 SFDVKD. The V segment lost 9 bases and the J segment 0 bases; nucleotides outside the gene matches: 4. This CDR3 has 14 residues. CDR3 in DNA: TGTGCCACCGGGACAGGTGCTAGCACAGATACGCAGTATTCT. It codes for CATGTGASTDTQYS.